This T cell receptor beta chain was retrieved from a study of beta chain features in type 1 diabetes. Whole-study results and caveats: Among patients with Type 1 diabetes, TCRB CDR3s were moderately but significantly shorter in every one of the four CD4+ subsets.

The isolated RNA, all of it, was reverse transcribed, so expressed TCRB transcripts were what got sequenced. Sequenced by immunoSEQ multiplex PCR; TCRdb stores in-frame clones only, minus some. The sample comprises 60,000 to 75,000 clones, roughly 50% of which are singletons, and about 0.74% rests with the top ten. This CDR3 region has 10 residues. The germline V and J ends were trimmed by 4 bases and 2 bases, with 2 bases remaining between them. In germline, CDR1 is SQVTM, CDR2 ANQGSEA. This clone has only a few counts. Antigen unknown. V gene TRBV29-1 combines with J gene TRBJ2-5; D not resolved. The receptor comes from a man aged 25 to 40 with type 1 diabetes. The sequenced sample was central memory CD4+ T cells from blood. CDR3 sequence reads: CSVVQETQYF. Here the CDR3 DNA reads TGCAGCGTTGTACAAGAGACCCAGTACTTC.